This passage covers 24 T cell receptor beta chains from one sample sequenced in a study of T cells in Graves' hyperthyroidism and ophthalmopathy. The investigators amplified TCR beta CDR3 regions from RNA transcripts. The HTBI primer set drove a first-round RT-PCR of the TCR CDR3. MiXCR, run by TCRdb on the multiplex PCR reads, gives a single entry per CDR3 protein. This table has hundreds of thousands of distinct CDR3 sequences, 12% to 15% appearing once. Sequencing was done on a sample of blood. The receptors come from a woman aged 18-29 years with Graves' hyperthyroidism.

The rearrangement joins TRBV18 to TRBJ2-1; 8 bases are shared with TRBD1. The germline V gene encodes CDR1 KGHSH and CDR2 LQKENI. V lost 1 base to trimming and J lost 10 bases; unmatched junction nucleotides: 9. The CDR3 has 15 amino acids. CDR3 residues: CASSPQLQDRVEQFF. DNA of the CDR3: TGTGCCAGCTCACCACAACTTCAGGACAGGGTGGAGCAGTTCTTC.

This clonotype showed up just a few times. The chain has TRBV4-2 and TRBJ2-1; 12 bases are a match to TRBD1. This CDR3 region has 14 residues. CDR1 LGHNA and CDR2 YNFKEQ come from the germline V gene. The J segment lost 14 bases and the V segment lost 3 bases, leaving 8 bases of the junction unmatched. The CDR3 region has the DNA TGTGCCAGCAGCCATGATCACGGGACAGGGGGCGAGTTCTTC. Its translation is CASSHDHGTGGEFF.

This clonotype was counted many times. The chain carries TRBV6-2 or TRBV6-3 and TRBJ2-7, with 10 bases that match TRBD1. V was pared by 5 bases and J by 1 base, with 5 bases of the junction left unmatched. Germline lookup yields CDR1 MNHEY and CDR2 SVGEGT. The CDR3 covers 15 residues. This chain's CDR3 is CASSQTGGSSYEQYF. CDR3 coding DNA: TGTGCCAGCAGTCAGACAGGGGGCTCATCCTACGAGCAGTACTTC.

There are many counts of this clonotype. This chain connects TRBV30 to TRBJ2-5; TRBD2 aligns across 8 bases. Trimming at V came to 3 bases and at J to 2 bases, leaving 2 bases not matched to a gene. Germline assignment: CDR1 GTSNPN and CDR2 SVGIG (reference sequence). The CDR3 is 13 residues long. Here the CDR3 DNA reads TGTGCCTGGAGCACTAGCGGACAAGAGACCCAGTACTTC. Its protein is CAWSTSGQETQYF.

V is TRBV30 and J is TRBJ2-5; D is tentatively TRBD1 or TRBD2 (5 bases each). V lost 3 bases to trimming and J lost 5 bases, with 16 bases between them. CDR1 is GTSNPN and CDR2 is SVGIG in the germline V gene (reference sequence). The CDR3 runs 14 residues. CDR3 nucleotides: TGTGCCTGGAGGGGGGACGGCAAATTGGAGACCCAGTACTTC. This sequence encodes CAWRGDGKLETQYF.

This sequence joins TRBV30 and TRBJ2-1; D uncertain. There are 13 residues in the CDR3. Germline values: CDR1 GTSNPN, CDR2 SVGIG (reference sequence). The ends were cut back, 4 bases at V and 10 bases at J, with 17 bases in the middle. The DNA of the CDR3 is TGTGCCTGGATCAAGGCCCTAGTTAACGAGCAGTTCTTC. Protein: CAWIKALVNEQFF.

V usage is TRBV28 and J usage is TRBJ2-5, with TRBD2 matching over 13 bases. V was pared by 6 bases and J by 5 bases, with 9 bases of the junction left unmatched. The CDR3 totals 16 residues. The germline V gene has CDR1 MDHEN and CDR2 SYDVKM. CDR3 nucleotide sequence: TGTGCCAGCAGCTCTACTAGCGGGAGGGCTAGGGAGACCCAGTACTTC. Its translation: CASSSTSGRARETQYF. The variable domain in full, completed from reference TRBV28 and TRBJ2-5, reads DVKVTQSSRYLVKRTGEKVFLECVQDMDHENMFWYRQDPGLGLRLIYFSYDVKMKEKGDIPEGYSVSREKKERFSLILESASTNQTSMYLCASSSTSGRARETQYFGPGTRLLVL.

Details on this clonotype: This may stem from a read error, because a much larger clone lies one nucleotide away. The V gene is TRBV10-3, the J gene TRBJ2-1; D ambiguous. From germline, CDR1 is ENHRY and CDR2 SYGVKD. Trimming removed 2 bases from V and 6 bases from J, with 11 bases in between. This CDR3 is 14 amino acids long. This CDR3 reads CAISEDLTCNEQFF. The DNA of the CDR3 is TGTGCCATCAGTGAGGACCTAACCTGCAATGAGCAGTTCTTC.

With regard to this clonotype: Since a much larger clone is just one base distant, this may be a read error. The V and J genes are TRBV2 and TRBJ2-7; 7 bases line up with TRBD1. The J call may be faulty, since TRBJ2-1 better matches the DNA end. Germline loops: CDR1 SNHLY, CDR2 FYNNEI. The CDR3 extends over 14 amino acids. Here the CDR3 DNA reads TGTGCCAGCAAAGGACAGGCGTTCTCCTACGAGCAGTTCTTC. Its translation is CASKGQAFSYEQFF.

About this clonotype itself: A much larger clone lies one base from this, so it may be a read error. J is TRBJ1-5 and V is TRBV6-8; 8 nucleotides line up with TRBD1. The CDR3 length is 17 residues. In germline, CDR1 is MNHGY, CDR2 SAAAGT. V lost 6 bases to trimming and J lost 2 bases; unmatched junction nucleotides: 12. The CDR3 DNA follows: TGTGCCAGCAGCCCCGGACAGGGAACGCATGGCAATCAGCCCCAGCATTTT. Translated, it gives CASSPGQGTHGNQPQHF.

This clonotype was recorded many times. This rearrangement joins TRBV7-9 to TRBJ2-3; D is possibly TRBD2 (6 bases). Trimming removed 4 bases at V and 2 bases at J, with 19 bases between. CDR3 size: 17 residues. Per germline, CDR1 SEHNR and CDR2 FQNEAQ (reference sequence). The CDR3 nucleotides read TGTGCCAGCAGCTCTTATAGCGGACTCCCTTTCACAGATACGCAGTATTTT. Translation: CASSSYSGLPFTDTQYF. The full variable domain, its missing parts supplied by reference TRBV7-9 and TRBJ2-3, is DTGVSQNPRHKITKRGQNVTFRCDPISEHNRLYWYRQTLGQGPEFLTYFQNEAQLEKSRLLSDRFSAERPKGSFSTLEIQRTEQGDSAMYLCASSSYSGLPFTDTQYFGPGTRLTVL.

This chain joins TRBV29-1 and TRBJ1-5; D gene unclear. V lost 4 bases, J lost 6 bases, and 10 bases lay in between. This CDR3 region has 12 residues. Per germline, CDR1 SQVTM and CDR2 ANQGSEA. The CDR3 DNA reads TGCAGCGTTGGGGGTAACGCTCAGCCCCAGCATTTT. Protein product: CSVGGNAQPQHF.

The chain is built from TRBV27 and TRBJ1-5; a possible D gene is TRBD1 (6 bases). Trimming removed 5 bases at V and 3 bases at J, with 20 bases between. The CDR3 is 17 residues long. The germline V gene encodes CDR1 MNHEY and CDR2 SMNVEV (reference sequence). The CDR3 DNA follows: TGTGCCAGCAGTCCATACCTGGGGGGCGCGAACAATCAGCCCCAGCATTTT. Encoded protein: CASSPYLGGANNQPQHF.

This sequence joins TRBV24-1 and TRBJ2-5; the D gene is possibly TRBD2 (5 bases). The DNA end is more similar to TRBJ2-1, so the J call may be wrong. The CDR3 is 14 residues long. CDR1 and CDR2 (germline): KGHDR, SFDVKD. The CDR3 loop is CATQWRLPEETQFF. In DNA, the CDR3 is TGTGCCACCCAGTGGAGGTTGCCGGAGGAGACCCAGTTCTTC.

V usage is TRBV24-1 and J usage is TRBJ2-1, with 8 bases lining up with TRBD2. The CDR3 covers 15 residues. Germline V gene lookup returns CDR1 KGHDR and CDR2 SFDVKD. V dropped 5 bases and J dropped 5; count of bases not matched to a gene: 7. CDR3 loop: CATSGGRNPDNEQFF. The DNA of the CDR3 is TGTGCCACCAGTGGCGGGAGGAACCCGGACAATGAGCAGTTCTTC.

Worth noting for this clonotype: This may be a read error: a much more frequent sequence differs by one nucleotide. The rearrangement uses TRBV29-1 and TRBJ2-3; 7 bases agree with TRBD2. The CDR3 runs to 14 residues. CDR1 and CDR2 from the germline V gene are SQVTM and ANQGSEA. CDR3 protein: CIVDTSGDTDTQYF. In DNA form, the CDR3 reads TGCATCGTAGACACAAGCGGGGACACAGATACGCAGTATTTT.

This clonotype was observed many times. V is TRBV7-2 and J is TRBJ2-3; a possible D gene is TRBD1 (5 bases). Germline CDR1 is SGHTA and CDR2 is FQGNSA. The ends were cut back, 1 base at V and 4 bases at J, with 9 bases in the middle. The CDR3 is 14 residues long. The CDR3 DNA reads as TGTGCCAGCAGCTTAGGCCAGGGCCCAGATACGCAGTATTTT. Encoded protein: CASSLGQGPDTQYF. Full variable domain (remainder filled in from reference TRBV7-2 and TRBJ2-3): GAGVSQSPSNKVTEKGKDVELRCDPISGHTALYWYRQSLGQGLEFLIYFQGNSAPDKSGLPSDRFSAERTGGSVSTLTIQRTQQEDSAVYLCASSLGQGPDTQYFGPGTRLTVL.

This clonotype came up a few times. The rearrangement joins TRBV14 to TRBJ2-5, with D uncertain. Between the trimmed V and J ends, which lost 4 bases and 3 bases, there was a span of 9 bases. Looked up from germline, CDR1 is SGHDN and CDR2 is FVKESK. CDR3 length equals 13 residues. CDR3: CASSPWTEETQYF. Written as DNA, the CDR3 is TGTGCCAGCAGCCCGTGGACCGAAGAGACCCAGTACTTC.

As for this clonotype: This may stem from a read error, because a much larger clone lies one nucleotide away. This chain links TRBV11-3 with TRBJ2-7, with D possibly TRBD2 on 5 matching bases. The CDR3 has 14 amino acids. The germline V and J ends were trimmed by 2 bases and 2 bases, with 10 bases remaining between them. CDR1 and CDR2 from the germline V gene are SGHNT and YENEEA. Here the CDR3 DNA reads TGTGCCAGCAGCTTAAGAGGGTCCCCCTACGAGCAGTACTTC. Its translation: CASSLRGSPYEQYF.

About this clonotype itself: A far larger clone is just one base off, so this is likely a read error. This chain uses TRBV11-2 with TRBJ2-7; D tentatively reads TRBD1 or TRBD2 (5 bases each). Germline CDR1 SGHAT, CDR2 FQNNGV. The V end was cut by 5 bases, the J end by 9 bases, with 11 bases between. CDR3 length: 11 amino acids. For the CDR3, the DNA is TGTGCCAGCAGCACCAGGGACGGGCAGTACTTC. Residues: CASSTRDGQYF.

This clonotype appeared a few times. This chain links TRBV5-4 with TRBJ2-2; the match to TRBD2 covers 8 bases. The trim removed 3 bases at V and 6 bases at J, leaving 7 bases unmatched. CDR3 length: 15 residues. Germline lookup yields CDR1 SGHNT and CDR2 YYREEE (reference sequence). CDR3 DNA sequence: TGTGCCAGCAGCTCGCCACTAGCGGATTCCGGGGAGCTGTTTTTT. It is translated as CASSSPLADSGELFF.

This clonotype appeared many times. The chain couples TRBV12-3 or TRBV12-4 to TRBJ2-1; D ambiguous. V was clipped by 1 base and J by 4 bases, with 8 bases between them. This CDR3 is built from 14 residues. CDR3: CASSLGNGYNEQFF. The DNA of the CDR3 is TGTGCCAGCAGTTTAGGAAACGGATACAATGAGCAGTTCTTC.

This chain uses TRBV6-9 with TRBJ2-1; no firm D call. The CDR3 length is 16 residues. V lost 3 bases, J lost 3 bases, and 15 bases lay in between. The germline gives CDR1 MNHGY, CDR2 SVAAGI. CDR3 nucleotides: TGTGCCAGCAGTTACGCTTCTGGTATCCGCTACAATGAGCAGTTCTTC. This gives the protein CASSYASGIRYNEQFF.

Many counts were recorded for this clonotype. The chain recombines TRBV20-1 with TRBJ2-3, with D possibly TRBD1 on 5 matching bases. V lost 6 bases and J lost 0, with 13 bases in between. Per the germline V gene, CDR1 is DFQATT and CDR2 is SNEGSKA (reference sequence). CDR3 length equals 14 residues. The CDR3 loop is CSADIRHSTDTQYF. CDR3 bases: TGCAGTGCGGACATCAGACATAGCACAGATACGCAGTATTTT.